The T cell receptor (beta chain) described here comes from a study of T cells in Graves' hyperthyroidism and ophthalmopathy. Study-level results: Ophthalmopathy got predicted by the model a median around 6.6 months before its onset. Among clonotypes expanded in thyroid above 0.001, most were also found in blood.

This clonotype has ten or more counts. Antigen: not known. At least 3 on the Clinical Activity Score was recorded for ophthalmopathy patients, who also had NOSPECS grade at least 4 and duration under 3 months. Authors of the study amplified TCR beta CDR3 regions from RNA transcripts. The primer set for the first-round RT-PCR of the TCR CDR3 was HTBI. TCRdb ran MiXCR on the multiplex PCR reads and lists one entry per CDR3 protein. Here the sample spans about 250,000 distinct CDR3 sequences, roughly 22% being singletons. The CDR3 contains 13 residues. V shed 5 bases, J shed 3 bases, and the junction held 3 bases outside the gene matches. CDR1 is SGHTA and CDR2 is FQGNSA in the germline V gene.

Sequenced input: blood. The genes are TRBV7-2 and TRBJ1-2, with TRBD1 identical over 7 bases. This sequence originates from a woman aged 40 to 49 with Graves' ophthalmopathy. CDR3 loop: CASSGQVDYGYTF. CDR3 DNA sequence: TGTGCCAGCAGCGGACAGGTTGACTATGGCTACACCTTC.